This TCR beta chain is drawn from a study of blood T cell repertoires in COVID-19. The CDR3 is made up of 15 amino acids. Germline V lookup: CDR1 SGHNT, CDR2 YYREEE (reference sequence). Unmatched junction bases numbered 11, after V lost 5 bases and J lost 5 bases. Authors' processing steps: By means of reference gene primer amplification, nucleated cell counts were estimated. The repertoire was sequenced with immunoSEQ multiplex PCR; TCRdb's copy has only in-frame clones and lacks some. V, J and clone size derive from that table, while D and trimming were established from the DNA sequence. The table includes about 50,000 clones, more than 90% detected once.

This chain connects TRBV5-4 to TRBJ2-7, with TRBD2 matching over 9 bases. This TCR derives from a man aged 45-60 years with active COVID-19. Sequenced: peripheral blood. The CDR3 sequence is CASRGWSSGSDEQYF. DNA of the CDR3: TGTGCCAGCAGGGGGTGGAGTAGCGGGAGCGACGAGCAGTACTTC.